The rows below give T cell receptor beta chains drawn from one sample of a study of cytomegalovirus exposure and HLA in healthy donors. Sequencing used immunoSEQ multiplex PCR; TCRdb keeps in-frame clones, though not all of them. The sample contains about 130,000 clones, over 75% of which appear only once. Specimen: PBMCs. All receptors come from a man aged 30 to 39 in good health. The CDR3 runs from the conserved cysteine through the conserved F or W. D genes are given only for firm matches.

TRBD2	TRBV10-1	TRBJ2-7	CASSRGTSGMKQYF
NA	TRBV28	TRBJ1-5	CATAGAESHQPQHF
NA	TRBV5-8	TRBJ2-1	CASRHRYGEQFF
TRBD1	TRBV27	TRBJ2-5	CASTSTGQVSSKTQYF
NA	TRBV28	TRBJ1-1	CASTLVSEAFF
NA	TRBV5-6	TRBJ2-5	CASGRETQYF
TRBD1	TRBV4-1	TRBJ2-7	CASSQGQGPRGEQYF
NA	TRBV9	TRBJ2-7	CASSVGGQSYEQYF
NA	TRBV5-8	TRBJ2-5	CATSGRIQETQYF
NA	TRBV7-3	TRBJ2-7	CASSLSHGSGYEQYF
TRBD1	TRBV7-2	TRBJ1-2	CASSLGTGSLYGYTF
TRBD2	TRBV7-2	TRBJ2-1	CASSLSGSVYNEQFF
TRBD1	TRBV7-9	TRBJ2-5	CASSRDREETQYF
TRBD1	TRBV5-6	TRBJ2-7	CASSSTTRDRDSYEQYF
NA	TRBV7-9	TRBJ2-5	CSSSSRGIQETQYF
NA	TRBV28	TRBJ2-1	CASSLKRLSDEQFF
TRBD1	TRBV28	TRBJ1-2	CASFQGDRGSDGYTF
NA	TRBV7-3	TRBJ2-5	CASSLGHSYQETQYF
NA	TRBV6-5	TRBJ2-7	CASKNPAGQFHEQYF
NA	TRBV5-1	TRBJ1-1	CASSLGPQGNTEAFF
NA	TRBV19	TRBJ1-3	CASSLLGRGTGNTIYF
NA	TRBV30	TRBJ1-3	CAWRDSSGNTIYF
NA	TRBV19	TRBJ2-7	CASSIRTGSSYEQYF
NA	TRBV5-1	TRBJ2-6	CASSFPGQSSSGANVLTF
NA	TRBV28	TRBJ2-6	CASSPWSHRRSGANVLTF
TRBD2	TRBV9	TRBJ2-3	CASSAQVGLAGGTDTQYF
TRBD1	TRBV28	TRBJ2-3	CAIRDRNTDTQYF
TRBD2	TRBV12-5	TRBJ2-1	CASGLVLASGSGSEQFF
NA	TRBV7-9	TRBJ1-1	CSSSLPTINTEAFF
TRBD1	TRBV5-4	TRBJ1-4	CASSLDRGDEKLFF
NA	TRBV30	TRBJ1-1	CAWQTGTLAFF
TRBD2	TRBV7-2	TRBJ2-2	CASSSQAGGGTGELFF
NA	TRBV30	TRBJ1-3	CAWSVLSSGNTIYF
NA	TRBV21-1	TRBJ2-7	CASSPRTSPDEQYF
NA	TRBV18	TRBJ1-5	CASSPSQVNQPQHF
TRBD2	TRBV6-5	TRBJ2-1	CASTRLAGVYNEQFF
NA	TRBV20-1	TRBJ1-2	CSVRGLYGYTF